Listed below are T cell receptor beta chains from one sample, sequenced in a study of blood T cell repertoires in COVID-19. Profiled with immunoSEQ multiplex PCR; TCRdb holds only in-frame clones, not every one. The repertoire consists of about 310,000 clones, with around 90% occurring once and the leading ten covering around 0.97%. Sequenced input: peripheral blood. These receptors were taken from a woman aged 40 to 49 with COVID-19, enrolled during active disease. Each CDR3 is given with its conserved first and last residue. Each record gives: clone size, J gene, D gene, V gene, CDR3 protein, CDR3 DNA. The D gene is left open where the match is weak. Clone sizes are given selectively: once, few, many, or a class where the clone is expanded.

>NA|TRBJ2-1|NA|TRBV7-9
CASSSFIANSYNEQFF
TGTGCCAGCAGCTCCTTCATCGCGAACTCCTACAATGAGCAGTTCTTC
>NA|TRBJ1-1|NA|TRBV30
CAWRWQVNTEAFF
TGTGCCTGGAGATGGCAAGTGAACACTGAAGCTTTCTTT
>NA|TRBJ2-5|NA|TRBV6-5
CASTANSRGQETQYF
TGTGCCAGTACGGCAAATAGCCGGGGCCAAGAGACCCAGTACTTC
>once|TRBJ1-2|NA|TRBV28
CASSSRGGGGSYRYGYTF
TGTGCCAGCAGTTCACGTGGGGGAGGGGGGTCCTATCGGTATGGCTACACCTTC
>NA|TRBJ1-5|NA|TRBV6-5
CASTSGSQLGQPQHF
TGTGCCAGCACCTCCGGGAGCCAACTCGGACAGCCCCAGCATTTT
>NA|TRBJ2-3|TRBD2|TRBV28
CALEGTGGDTQYF
TGTGCCCTAGAGGGTACGGGAGGGGATACGCAGTATTTT
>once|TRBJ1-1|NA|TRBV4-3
CASSQDAPGEAFF
TGCGCCAGCAGCCAAGATGCCCCGGGTGAAGCTTTCTTT
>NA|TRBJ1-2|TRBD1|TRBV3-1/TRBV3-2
CASSQGTGTYFGYTF
TGTGCCAGCAGCCAAGGGACAGGTACTTACTTTGGCTACACCTTC
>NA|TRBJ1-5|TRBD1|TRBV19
CASSITGGNQPQHF
TGTGCCAGTAGTATCACAGGGGGCAATCAGCCCCAGCATTTT
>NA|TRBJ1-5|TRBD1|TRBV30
CAWSGQGLGQPQHF
TGTGCCTGGAGTGGACAGGGCTTAGGTCAGCCCCAGCATTTT
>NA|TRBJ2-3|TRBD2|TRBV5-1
CASSARTSGTDTQYF
TGCGCCAGCAGCGCCCGGACTAGCGGCACAGATACGCAGTATTTT
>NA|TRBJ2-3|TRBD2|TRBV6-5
CASSLAGGPHTQYF
TGTGCCAGCAGTTTAGCGGGGGGCCCCCATACGCAGTATTTT
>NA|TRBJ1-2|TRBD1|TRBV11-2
CASSTTGDYGYTF
TGTGCCAGCAGCACTACAGGGGACTATGGCTACACCTTC
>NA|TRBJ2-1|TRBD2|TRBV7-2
CASSPGLAGAYNEQFF
TGTGCCAGCAGCCCCGGGTTGGCGGGAGCCTACAATGAGCAGTTCTTC
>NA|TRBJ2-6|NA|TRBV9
CASSAVWGDPGANVLTF
TGTGCCAGCAGCGCCGTTTGGGGGGATCCTGGGGCCAACGTCCTGACTTTC
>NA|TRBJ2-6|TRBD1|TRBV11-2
CASSQSGQSSGANVLTF
TGTGCCAGCAGCCAATCGGGACAGAGCTCTGGGGCCAACGTCCTGACTTTC
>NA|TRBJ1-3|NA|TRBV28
CASRPGPRHPGNTIYF
TGTGCCAGCAGGCCAGGTCCGCGACATCCTGGAAACACCATATATTTT
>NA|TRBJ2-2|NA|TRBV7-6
CASSLDLSGVRTNTGELFF
TGTGCCAGCAGCTTAGACCTGTCAGGTGTCAGAACGAACACCGGGGAGCTGTTTTTT
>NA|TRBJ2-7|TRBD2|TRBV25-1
CASSESGGGIYEQYF
TGTGCCAGCAGTGAATCGGGAGGGGGGATCTACGAGCAGTACTTC
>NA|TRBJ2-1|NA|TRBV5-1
CASSEGGSSYNEQFF
TGCGCCAGCAGCGAGGGGGGGAGCTCCTACAATGAGCAGTTCTTC
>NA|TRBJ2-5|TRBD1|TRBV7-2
CASGRTGSRETQYF
TGTGCCAGCGGACGGACAGGGTCGAGGGAGACCCAGTACTTC
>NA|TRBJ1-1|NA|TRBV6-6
CASTLGQNLEAFF
TGTGCCAGCACCCTTGGACAGAACCTTGAAGCTTTCTTT
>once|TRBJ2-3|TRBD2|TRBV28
CASSDWRGATDTQYF
TGTGCCAGCAGCGACTGGCGGGGGGCCACAGATACGCAGTATTTT
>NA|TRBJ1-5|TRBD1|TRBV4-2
CASSRGDRDSNQPQHF
TGTGCCAGCAGCCGGGGGGACAGGGATAGCAATCAGCCCCAGCATTTT
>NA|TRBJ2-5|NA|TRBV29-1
CSVVRDWAQETQYF
TGCAGCGTCGTCCGGGACTGGGCCCAAGAGACCCAGTACTTC
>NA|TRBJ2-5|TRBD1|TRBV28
CASSSPGGGSQETQYF
TGTGCCAGCAGTTCCCCAGGGGGCGGAAGCCAAGAGACCCAGTACTTC
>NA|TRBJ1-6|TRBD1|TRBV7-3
CASSLTGDRGSPLYF
TGTGCCAGCAGCTTAACGGGAGACAGGGGATCACCCCTCTACTTT
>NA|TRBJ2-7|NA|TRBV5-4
CASSFRRVPYEQYF
TGTGCCAGCAGCTTTCGTCGAGTACCCTACGAGCAGTACTTC
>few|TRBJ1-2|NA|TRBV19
CASTMSGYGYTF
TGTGCCAGTACCATGAGTGGCTATGGCTACACCTTC
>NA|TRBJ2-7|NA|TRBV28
CASRLAARTYEQYF
TGTGCCAGCAGGTTGGCGGCGAGGACCTACGAGCAGTACTTC
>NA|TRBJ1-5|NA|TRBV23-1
CASSQSGQFFSNQPQHF
TGCGCCAGCAGTCAATCGGGGCAGTTCTTTAGCAATCAGCCCCAGCATTTT
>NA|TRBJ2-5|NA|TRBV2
CASRAGETQYF
TGTGCCAGCAGGGCAGGGGAGACCCAGTACTTC
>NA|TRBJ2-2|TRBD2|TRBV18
CASSPLPGLAGTDTGELFF
TGTGCCAGCTCACCCCTACCGGGACTAGCGGGGACTGACACCGGGGAGCTGTTTTTT
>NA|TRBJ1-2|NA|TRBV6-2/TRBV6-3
CASSYSRKANYGYTF
TGTGCCAGCAGTTACTCCAGGAAAGCTAACTATGGCTACACCTTC
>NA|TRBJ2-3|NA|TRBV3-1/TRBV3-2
CASSQMRSTSTDTQYF
TGTGCCAGCAGCCAAATGCGATCAACTAGCACAGATACGCAGTATTTT
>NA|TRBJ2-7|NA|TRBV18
CASSPNRGRGEQYF
TGTGCCAGCTCACCAAACCGGGGCCGGGGGGAGCAGTACTTC
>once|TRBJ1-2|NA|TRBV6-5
CASSRLQVADYGYTF
TGTGCCAGCAGTCGCTTACAGGTGGCTGACTATGGCTACACCTTC